Described below is a single TCR beta chain sequence and its context. Its antigen is as yet unknown. These data are taken from a study of brain T cells in children with intractable seizures. Study outcomes and limitations: Absence of clones before surgery may stem from lower sequencing depth.

With 3 bases clipped from V and 6 bases from J, the junction kept 6 bases outside the gene matches. CDR3 length: 15 amino acids. Germline V gives CDR1 LNHDA, CDR2 SQIVND (reference sequence). The protocol was immunoSEQ multiplex PCR, while the TCRdb copy is restricted to in-frame clones and leaves out a portion. The table has 80,000 or so clones, about 92% seen once; the top ten hold around 1.4%. The sequence came from a boy under two years old with tuberous sclerosis and intractable seizures. The material was peripheral blood, obtained at surgery. V usage is TRBV19 and J usage is TRBJ2-3; 10 bases are a match to TRBD2. CDR3 region: CASSIGLAVADTQYF. Written as DNA, the CDR3 is TGTGCCAGTAGTATCGGACTAGCGGTTGCGGATACGCAGTATTTT.